Below, 9 T cell receptor beta chains from the same sample are listed, as sequenced in a study of monozygotic twins with inflammatory bowel disease. No DNA is given; TCRdb re-called the 5' RACE reads and lists each CDR3 protein once. This specimen shows approximately 400,000 distinct CDR3 sequences; the ten leading clones hold 2% to 2.5%. Sequencing was done on a sample of blood. These receptors all stem from a human donor with ulcerative colitis or Crohn's disease, or a healthy co-twin of an affected twin (not recorded which).

The chain employs TRBV5-6 and TRBJ1-2. The CDR3 spans 14 residues. Germline CDR1 and CDR2: SGHDT and YYEEEE. CDR3 amino acids: CASSYLQRSAGYTF.

The gene calls are TRBV5-1 and TRBJ2-1; there is no DNA to check the TCRdb D call of TRBD1. The CDR3 extends over 11 amino acids. CDR1 is SGHRS, CDR2 YFSETQ, per germline. The CDR3 region is CASSKGNEQFF.

The rearrangement joins TRBV20-1 to TRBJ2-5; the TCRdb call, TRBD1, lacks DNA for checking. The CDR3 extends over 14 amino acids. The germline V gene has CDR1 DFQATT and CDR2 SNEGSKA (reference sequence). The CDR3 sequence: CSARGQGGEETQYF.

The chain combines TRBV20-1 with TRBJ2-5. The CDR3 sequence is 15 residues long. Germline V gene lookup returns CDR1 DFQATT and CDR2 SNEGSKA (reference sequence). This chain's CDR3 is CSASRIRLWGETQYF.

This chain joins TRBV13 and TRBJ2-1; TCRdb's D gene call, TRBD2, goes unchecked for lack of DNA. This CDR3 is built from 18 residues. From germline, CDR1 is PRHDT and CDR2 FYEKMQ (reference sequence). CDR3 loop: CASRQRLAGGLHYNEQFF.

The gene calls are TRBV24-1 and TRBJ2-2. CDR3 length equals 14 residues. Looked up from germline, CDR1 is KGHDR and CDR2 is SFDVKD. The CDR3 reads CATSDRLNTGELFF.

The chain combines TRBV5-1 with TRBJ2-3; the TRBD2 assignment by TCRdb is unverifiable without DNA. The CDR3 spans 15 residues. Germline V gene sequence: CDR1 SGHRS, CDR2 YFSETQ. The CDR3 is CASTASSGRLLGQYF.

The chain is built from TRBV25-1 and TRBJ2-7. The germline gives CDR1 MGHDK, CDR2 SYGVNS. The CDR3 runs to 14 residues. CDR3 amino acids: CASSNRYRSYEQYF.

The chain uses TRBV29-1 and TRBJ2-2; the D call from TCRdb, TRBD2, cannot be confirmed without DNA. The CDR3 spans 18 residues. The germline CDR1 and CDR2 sequences are SQVTM and ANQGSEA. CDR3 in amino acids: CSVEDPGTSGIGTGELFF.